Presented here are 6 T cell receptor beta chains from one specimen sequenced in a study of OX40 agonist ivuxolimab in advanced cancers. Repertoires were generated with immunoSEQ multiplex PCR, while TCRdb's copy carries only in-frame clones and drops some. The data contain around 70,000 clones, 87% of them singletons. Material: CD4+ or CD8+ T cells sorted from blood, obtained in a trial of the OX40 agonist ivuxolimab. These receptors were taken from an adult with an advanced solid tumor such as melanoma, head and neck, liver or kidney cancer.

This sequence joins TRBV19 and TRBJ2-2; D possibly corresponds to TRBD2 (5 bases). Germline CDR1 reads LNHDA; CDR2 reads SQIVND (reference sequence). V dropped 6 bases and J dropped 0 bases, with 5 bases sitting between them. This CDR3 spans 13 amino acids. For the CDR3, the DNA is TGTGCCAGTAGCGGGGCGAACACCGGGGAGCTGTTTTTT. It specifies CASSGANTGELFF.

V gene TRBV5-1 combines with J gene TRBJ1-5; maybe TRBD1 (5 bases). Trimming left V 4 bases short and J 0 bases short, with 11 bases between. The CDR3 is made up of 15 amino acids. The V gene's germline CDR1 is SGHRS and CDR2 YFSETQ. The CDR3 DNA reads as TGCGCCAGCAGCCAGGGTGGGGATAGCAATCAGCCCCAGCATTTT. Protein product: CASSQGGDSNQPQHF.

This clone was found once. The chain joins TRBV6-1 to TRBJ2-5; TRBD1 agrees at 7 bases. Germline V gene lookup returns CDR1 MNHNS and CDR2 SASEGT. After removal of 5 bases from V and 2 bases from J, the junction contained 8 bases not matched to a gene. The CDR3 contains 15 residues. CDR3 coding DNA: TGTGCCAGCAGTACATGGGGACAGTCACAAGAGACCCAGTACTTC. It codes for CASSTWGQSQETQYF.

V gene TRBV7-2 combines with J gene TRBJ2-7; no reliable D call. The CDR3 spans 14 residues. V dropped 5 bases and J dropped 6 bases, with 17 bases sitting between them. Germline-derived CDR1 and CDR2 are SGHTA and FQGNSA. CDR3 region: CASSHPDKPGEQYF. The CDR3 nucleotides are TGTGCCAGCAGCCACCCCGACAAACCGGGCGAGCAGTACTTC.

This chain links TRBV28 with TRBJ2-1; TRBD1 matches at 7 bases. Germline CDR1 and CDR2: MDHEN and SYDVKM. This CDR3 spans 15 amino acids. J was trimmed by 5 bases and V by 6 bases; bases with no gene match: 10. CDR3 sequence: CASSSLSDRHNEQFF. DNA of the CDR3: TGTGCCAGCAGCAGCCTTTCGGACAGGCACAATGAGCAGTTCTTC.

This chain connects TRBV7-2 to TRBJ2-2; the D is unclear. V lost 5 bases and J lost 0, with 10 bases in between. The CDR3 runs to 15 residues. The germline V gene has CDR1 SGHTA and CDR2 FQGNSA. CDR3 in amino acids: CASSPLSANTGELFF. As DNA, the CDR3 is TGTGCCAGCAGCCCTCTCTCAGCGAACACCGGGGAGCTGTTTTTT.